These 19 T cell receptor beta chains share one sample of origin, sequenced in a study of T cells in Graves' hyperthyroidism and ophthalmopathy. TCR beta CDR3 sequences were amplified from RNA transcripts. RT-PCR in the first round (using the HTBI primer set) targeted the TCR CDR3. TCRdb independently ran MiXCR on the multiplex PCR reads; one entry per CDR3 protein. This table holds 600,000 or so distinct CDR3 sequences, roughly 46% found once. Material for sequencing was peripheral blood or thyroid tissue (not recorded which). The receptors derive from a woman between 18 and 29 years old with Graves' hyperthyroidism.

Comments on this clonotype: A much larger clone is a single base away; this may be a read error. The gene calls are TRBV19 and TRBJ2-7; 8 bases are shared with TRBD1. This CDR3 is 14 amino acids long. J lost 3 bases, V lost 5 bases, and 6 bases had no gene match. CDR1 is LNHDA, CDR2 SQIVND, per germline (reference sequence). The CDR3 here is CASSWDRSFYEQYF. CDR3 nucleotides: TGTGCCAGTAGTTGGGACAGGAGCTTCTACGAGCAGTACTTC.

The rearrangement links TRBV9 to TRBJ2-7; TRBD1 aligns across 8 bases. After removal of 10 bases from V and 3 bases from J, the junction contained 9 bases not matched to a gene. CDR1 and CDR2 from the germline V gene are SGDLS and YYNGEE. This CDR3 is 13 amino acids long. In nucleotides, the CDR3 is TGTGCCGGTGGACAGGGAGAAGGCTACGAGCAGTACTTC. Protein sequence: CAGGQGEGYEQYF.

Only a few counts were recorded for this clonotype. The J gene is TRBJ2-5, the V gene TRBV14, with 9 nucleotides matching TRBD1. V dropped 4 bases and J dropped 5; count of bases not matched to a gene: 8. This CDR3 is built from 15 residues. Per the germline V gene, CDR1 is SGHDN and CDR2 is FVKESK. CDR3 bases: TGTGCCAGCAGCCCTCGGACAGGGGCGCGGGAGACCCAGTACTTC. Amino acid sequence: CASSPRTGARETQYF.

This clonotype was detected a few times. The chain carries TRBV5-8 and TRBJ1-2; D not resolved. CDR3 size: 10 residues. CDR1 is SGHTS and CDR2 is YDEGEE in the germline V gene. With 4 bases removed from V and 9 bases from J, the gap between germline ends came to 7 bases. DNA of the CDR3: TGTGCCAGCAGCGTCGAAAGCTACACCTTC. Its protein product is CASSVESYTF. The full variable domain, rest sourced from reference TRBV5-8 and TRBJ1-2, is EAGVTQSPTHLIKTRGQQATLRCSPISGHTSVYWYQQALGLGLQFLLWYDEGEERNRGNFPPRFSGRQFPNYSSELNVNALELEDSALYLCASSVESYTFGSGTRLTVV.

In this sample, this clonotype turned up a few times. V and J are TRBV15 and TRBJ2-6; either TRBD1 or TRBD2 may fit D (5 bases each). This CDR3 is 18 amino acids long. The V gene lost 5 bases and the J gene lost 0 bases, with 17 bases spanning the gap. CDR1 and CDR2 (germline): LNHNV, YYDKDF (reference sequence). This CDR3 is CATSEPGTESSGANVLTF. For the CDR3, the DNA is TGTGCCACCAGCGAACCCGGGACGGAGAGCTCTGGGGCCAACGTCCTGACTTTC.

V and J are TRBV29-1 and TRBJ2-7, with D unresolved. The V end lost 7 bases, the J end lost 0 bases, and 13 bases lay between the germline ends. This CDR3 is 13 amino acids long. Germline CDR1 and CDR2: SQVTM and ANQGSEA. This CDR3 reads CSAAGPSSYEQYF. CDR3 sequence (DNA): TGCAGCGCAGCCGGGCCAAGCTCCTACGAGCAGTACTTC.

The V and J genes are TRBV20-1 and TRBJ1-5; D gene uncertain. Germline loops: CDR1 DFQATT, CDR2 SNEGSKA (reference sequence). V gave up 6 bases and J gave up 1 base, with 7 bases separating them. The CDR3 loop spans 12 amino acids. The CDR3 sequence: CSARRSNQPQHF. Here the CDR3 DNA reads TGCAGTGCCCGTAGGAGCAATCAGCCCCAGCATTTT.

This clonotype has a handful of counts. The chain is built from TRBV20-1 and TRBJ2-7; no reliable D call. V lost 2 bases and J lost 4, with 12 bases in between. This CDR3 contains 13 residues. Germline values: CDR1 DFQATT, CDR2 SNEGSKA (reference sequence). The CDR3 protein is CSARRWLGYEQYF. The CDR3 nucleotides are TGCAGTGCTAGAAGGTGGCTGGGGTACGAGCAGTACTTC.

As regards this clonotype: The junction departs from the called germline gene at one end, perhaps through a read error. CDR3 residues: CASSQAGRGPGYGYTF. The CDR3 region has the DNA TGCGCCAGCAGCCAAGCCGGCCGGGGGCCGGGCTATGGCTACACCTTC. This chain connects TRBV25-1 to TRBJ1-2; D may be TRBD1 (6 bases). The CDR3 has 16 residues. CDR1 is MGHDK, CDR2 SYGVNS, per germline.

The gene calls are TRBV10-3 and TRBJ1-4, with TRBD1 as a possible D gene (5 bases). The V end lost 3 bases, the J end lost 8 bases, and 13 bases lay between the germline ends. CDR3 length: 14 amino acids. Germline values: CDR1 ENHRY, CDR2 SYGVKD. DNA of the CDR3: TGTGCCATCAGTGATCCGGGACCCAGGGAAAAACTGTTTTTT. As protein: CAISDPGPREKLFF.

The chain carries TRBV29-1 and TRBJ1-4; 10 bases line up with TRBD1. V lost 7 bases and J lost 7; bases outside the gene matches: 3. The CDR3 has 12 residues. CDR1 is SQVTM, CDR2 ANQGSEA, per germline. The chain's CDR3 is CSDGTGAEKLFF. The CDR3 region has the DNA TGCAGCGACGGGACAGGGGCTGAAAAACTGTTTTTT.

The CDR3 DNA reads TGTGCCAGCAGAGAGGACAGGGGTTCCTACGAGCAGTACTTC. It yields the protein CASREDRGSYEQYF. This sequence joins TRBV2 and TRBJ2-7; 9 bases match TRBD1. Germline CDR1 is SNHLY and CDR2 is FYNNEI. This CDR3 spans 14 amino acids. J gave up 1 base and V 6 bases, and 4 bases lay outside the gene matches.

Here the CDR3 DNA reads TGTGCCAGCAGCTTAGACCCCAGGGACAGGCCGCAAGCTAACTATGGCTACACCTTC. Protein sequence: CASSLDPRDRPQANYGYTF. This chain uses TRBV7-9 with TRBJ1-2, with TRBD1 matching over 8 bases. The CDR3 totals 19 residues. The ends lost 1 base at V and 0 bases at J; junction bases unmatched: 13. Germline V gives CDR1 SEHNR, CDR2 FQNEAQ (reference sequence). The full variable domain, its missing parts supplied by reference TRBV7-9 and TRBJ1-2, is DTGVSQNPRHKITKRGQNVTFRCDPISEHNRLYWYRQTLGQGPEFLTYFQNEAQLEKSRLLSDRFSAERPKGSFSTLEIQRTEQGDSAMYLCASSLDPRDRPQANYGYTFGSGTRLTVV.

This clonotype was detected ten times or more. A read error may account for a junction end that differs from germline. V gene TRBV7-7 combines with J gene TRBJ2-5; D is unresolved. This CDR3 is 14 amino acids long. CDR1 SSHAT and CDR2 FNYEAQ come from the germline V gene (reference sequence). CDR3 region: CASSLLDFRETQYF. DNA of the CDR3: TGTGCTAGCAGCTTATTAGACTTCCGGGAGACCCAGTACTTC.

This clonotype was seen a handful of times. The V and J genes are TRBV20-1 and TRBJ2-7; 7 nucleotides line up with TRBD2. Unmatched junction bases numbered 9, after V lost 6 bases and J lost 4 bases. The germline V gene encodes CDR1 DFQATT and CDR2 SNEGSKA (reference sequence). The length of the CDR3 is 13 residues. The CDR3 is CSAAPGGGYEQYF. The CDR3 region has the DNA TGCAGTGCCGCCCCGGGGGGAGGATACGAGCAGTACTTC.

CDR3 nucleotides: TGTGCCAGCACGTGGGGACGGAACACCGGGGAGCTGTTTTTT. This codes for CASTWGRNTGELFF. V is TRBV13 and J is TRBJ2-2, with D possibly being TRBD1 or TRBD2 (5 bases each). The germline V and J ends were trimmed by 7 bases and 1 base, with 10 bases remaining between them. In germline, CDR1 is PRHDT, CDR2 FYEKMQ (reference sequence). The CDR3 is 14 amino acids.

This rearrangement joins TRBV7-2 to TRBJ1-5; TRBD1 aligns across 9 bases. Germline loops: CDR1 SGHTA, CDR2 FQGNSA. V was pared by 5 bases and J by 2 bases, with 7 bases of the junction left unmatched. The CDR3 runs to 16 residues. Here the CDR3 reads CASSLSRTGGNQPQHF. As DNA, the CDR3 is TGTGCCAGCAGCCTAAGTAGGACAGGGGGCAATCAGCCCCAGCATTTT.

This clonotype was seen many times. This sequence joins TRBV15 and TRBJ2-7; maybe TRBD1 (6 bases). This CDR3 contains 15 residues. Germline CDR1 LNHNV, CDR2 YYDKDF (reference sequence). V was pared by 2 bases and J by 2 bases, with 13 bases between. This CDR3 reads CATSRLETGTYEQYF. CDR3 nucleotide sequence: TGTGCCACCAGCAGATTAGAGACAGGAACCTACGAGCAGTACTTC.

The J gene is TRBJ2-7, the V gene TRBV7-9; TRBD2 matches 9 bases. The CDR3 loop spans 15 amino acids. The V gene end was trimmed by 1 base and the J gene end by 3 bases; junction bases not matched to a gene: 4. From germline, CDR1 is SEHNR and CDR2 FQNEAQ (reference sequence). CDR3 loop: CASSLEASGDYEQYF. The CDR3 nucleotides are TGTGCCAGCAGCTTAGAGGCTAGCGGGGACTACGAGCAGTACTTC. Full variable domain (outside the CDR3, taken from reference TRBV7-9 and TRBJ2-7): DTGVSQNPRHKITKRGQNVTFRCDPISEHNRLYWYRQTLGQGPEFLTYFQNEAQLEKSRLLSDRFSAERPKGSFSTLEIQRTEQGDSAMYLCASSLEASGDYEQYFGPGTRLTVT.